The rows below give T cell receptor beta chains drawn from one sample of a study of cytomegalovirus exposure and HLA in healthy donors. Produced via immunoSEQ multiplex PCR; TCRdb's table is partial and in-frame only. The data show nearly 95,000 clones, approximately 7.7% seen once. Sequenced: PBMCs. These receptors originate from a man aged 45 to 65 in good health and CMV-seronegative. The CDR3 runs from the conserved cysteine through the conserved F or W. Each record gives: clone size, V gene, D gene, J gene, CDR3 DNA, CDR3 protein. The D gene is left open where the match is weak. Expanded clones get a size class; other rows say once, few or many, or leave the size out.

clone_size: .; v_call: TRBV7-3; d_call: TRBD1; j_call: TRBJ1-2; cdr3_nt: TGTGCCAGCAGCTTAACTAGGGACAGGGGTACTGGCTACACCTTC; cdr3_aa: CASSLTRDRGTGYTF
clone_size: few; v_call: TRBV5-4; d_call: .; j_call: TRBJ1-1; cdr3_nt: TGTGCCAGCAGCTTGGCAGTAGGCATCGGCGGCACTGAAGCTTTCTTT; cdr3_aa: CASSLAVGIGGTEAFF
clone_size: few; v_call: TRBV15; d_call: .; j_call: TRBJ1-2; cdr3_nt: TGTGCCACCAGCAGAGTAGGGCCGCGGGGGGGCTACACCTTC; cdr3_aa: CATSRVGPRGGYTF
clone_size: few; v_call: TRBV7-3; d_call: TRBD1; j_call: TRBJ1-4; cdr3_nt: TGTGCCAGCAGCTTAACGGACAGGGGGCATGAAAAACTGTTTTTT; cdr3_aa: CASSLTDRGHEKLFF
clone_size: few; v_call: TRBV28; d_call: TRBD1; j_call: TRBJ2-1; cdr3_nt: TGTGCCAGCAGGCGGGGACAGGGGATGCTATTGATATATGAGCAGTTCTTC; cdr3_aa: CASRRGQGMLLIYEQFF
clone_size: .; v_call: TRBV9; d_call: .; j_call: TRBJ2-2; cdr3_nt: TGTGCCAGCAGCGTAGGCCTAGCCACGAACACCGGGGAGCTGTTTTTT; cdr3_aa: CASSVGLATNTGELFF
clone_size: few; v_call: TRBV11-2; d_call: .; j_call: TRBJ1-6; cdr3_nt: TGTGCCAGCAGCCGGTCGGGGAATAATTCACCCCTCCACTTT; cdr3_aa: CASSRSGNNSPLHF
clone_size: few; v_call: TRBV2; d_call: TRBD1; j_call: TRBJ2-2; cdr3_nt: TGTGCCAGCAGAAGACAGGGAAGGACCGCCGGGGAGCTGTTTTTT; cdr3_aa: CASRRQGRTAGELFF
clone_size: few; v_call: TRBV6-1; d_call: TRBD2; j_call: TRBJ2-1; cdr3_nt: TGTGCCAGCAGTGTGGGGGGACTAGGAAGCAATGAGCAGTTCTTC; cdr3_aa: CASSVGGLGSNEQFF
clone_size: .; v_call: TRBV7-8; d_call: TRBD1; j_call: TRBJ2-3; cdr3_nt: TGTGCCAGCAGCACGGACAGGGGGCCTATCACAGATACGCAGTATTTT; cdr3_aa: CASSTDRGPITDTQYF
clone_size: .; v_call: TRBV29-1; d_call: .; j_call: TRBJ2-5; cdr3_nt: TGCAGCGTTGAAATTATCGGGAGCCCGTACCAAGAGACCCAGTACTTC; cdr3_aa: CSVEIIGSPYQETQYF
clone_size: few; v_call: TRBV27; d_call: TRBD1; j_call: TRBJ1-2; cdr3_nt: TGTGCCAGCAGGCAAGGGACAGGGGACATCTATGGCTACACCTTC; cdr3_aa: CASRQGTGDIYGYTF
clone_size: .; v_call: TRBV6-5; d_call: .; j_call: TRBJ2-7; cdr3_nt: TGTGCCAGCAGTTACCAAAACAGGGCGGAGGTCAGCGAGCAGTACTTC; cdr3_aa: CASSYQNRAEVSEQYF
clone_size: few; v_call: TRBV7-9; d_call: TRBD1; j_call: TRBJ1-2; cdr3_nt: TGTGCCAGCAGGGGACAGGGTAATATAAACTATGGCTACACCTTC; cdr3_aa: CASRGQGNINYGYTF
clone_size: .; v_call: TRBV10-3; d_call: TRBD1; j_call: TRBJ1-2; cdr3_nt: TGTGCCGGAAAACAGGGGGGATCCAACTATGGCTACACCTTC; cdr3_aa: CAGKQGGSNYGYTF
clone_size: few; v_call: TRBV6-5; d_call: .; j_call: TRBJ1-2; cdr3_nt: TGTGCCAGCAGGAAAGTAGATTATAACTATGGCTACACCTTC; cdr3_aa: CASRKVDYNYGYTF
clone_size: few; v_call: TRBV5-1; d_call: TRBD1; j_call: TRBJ2-1; cdr3_nt: TGCGCCAGCAGCTTGGGAGGGACAGGGATTAATGAGCAGTTCTTC; cdr3_aa: CASSLGGTGINEQFF
clone_size: few; v_call: TRBV7-9; d_call: TRBD1; j_call: TRBJ2-7; cdr3_nt: TGTGCCAGCAGCGCCGGGACAGGGGAAGGCGAGCAGTACTTC; cdr3_aa: CASSAGTGEGEQYF